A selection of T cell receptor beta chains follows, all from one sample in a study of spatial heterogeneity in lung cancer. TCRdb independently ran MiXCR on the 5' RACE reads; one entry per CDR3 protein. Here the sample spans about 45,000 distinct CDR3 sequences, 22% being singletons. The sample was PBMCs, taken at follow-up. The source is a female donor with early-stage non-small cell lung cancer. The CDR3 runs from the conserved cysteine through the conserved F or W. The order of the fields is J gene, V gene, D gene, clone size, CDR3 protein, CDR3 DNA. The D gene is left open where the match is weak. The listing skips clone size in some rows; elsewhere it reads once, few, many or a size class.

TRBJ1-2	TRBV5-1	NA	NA	CASSLDSFNYGYTF	TGCGCCAGCAGCTTGGACAGTTTTAACTATGGCTACACCTTC
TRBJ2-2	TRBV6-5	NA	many	CASTPRTGTGELFF	TGTGCCAGCACCCCAAGGACGGGAACCGGGGAGCTGTTTTTT
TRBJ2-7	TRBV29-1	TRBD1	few	CSVSRDRTYEQYF	TGCAGCGTTTCCCGGGACAGAACCTACGAGCAGTACTTC
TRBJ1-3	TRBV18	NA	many	CASSPAFGVGNTIYF	TGTGCCAGCTCACCGGCTTTCGGGGTTGGAAACACCATATATTTT
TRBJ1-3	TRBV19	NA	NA	CASSMDAFFRNTIYF	TGTGCCAGTAGTATGGACGCATTTTTTCGGAACACCATATATTTT
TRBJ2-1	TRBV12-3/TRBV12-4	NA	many	CASSFSASSYNEQFF	TGTGCCAGCAGTTTCAGCGCCAGCTCCTACAATGAGCAGTTCTTC
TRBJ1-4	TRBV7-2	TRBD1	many	CASSPGTGVYEKLFF	TGTGCCAGCAGCCCAGGGACAGGGGTATATGAAAAACTGTTTTTT
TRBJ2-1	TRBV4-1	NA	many	CASSHVAEEQFF	TGCGCCAGCAGCCATGTAGCGGAGGAGCAGTTCTTC
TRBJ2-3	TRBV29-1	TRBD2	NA	CSVVFFRGFASGVTDTQYF	TGCAGCGTTGTTTTCTTCAGGGGGTTTGCTAGCGGGGTCACAGATACGCAGTATTTT
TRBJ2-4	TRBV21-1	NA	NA	CASSKDLGEAKNIQYF	TGTGCCAGCAGCAAAGATTTAGGGGAAGCCAAAAACATTCAGTACTTC
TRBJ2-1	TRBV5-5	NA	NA	CASSSGVSFSYNEQFF	TGTGCCAGCAGCTCCGGGGTAAGCTTCTCCTACAATGAGCAGTTCTTC
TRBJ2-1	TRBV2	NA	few	CASSEFRGIDEQFF	TGTGCCAGCAGTGAATTTAGGGGTATCGATGAGCAGTTCTTC
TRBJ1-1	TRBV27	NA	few	CASSSPGSAGAFF	TGTGCCAGCAGTTCTCCAGGTAGTGCAGGAGCTTTCTTT
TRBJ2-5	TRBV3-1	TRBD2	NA	CASSQAIAGGQETQHF	TGTGCCAGCAGCCAAGCGATAGCGGGAGGGCAGGAGACCCAGCACTTC
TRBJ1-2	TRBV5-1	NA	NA	CASSLFRVAQNYGYTF	TGCGCCAGCAGCTTGTTTCGGGTTGCCCAAAACTATGGCTACACCTTC
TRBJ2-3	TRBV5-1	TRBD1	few	CASSVGTGDLTDTQYF	TGCGCCAGCAGCGTAGGGACAGGGGATTTAACAGATACGCAGTATTTT
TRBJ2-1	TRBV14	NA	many	CASSQAGGGGIGEQFF	TGTGCCAGCAGCCAAGCAGGAGGGGGAGGGATCGGTGAGCAGTTCTTC
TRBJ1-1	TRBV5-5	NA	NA	CASGLWESPEAFF	TGTGCCAGCGGCTTGTGGGAGTCGCCTGAAGCTTTCTTT
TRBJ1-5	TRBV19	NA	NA	CASIPGEGRNQPQHF	TGTGCCAGTATTCCCGGGGAGGGGAGGAATCAGCCCCAGCATTTT
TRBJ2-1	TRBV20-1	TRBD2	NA	CSARAPGGLYHEQFF	TGCAGTGCTAGAGCCCCGGGAGGCCTGTACCATGAGCAGTTCTTC
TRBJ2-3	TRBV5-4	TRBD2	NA	CASSPGRAGGNSDTQYF	TGTGCCAGCAGCCCCGGCAGGGCGGGAGGCAATTCGGATACGCAGTATTTT
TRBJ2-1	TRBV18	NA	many	CASSNGSSYNEQFF	TGTGCCAGCTCAAACGGGAGCTCCTACAATGAGCAGTTCTTC
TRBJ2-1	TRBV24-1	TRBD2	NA	CATSGTSGNEQFF	TGTGCCACCAGTGGTACTAGCGGCAATGAGCAGTTCTTC
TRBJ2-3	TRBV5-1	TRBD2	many	CASSAEGLETDTQYF	TGCGCCAGCTCTGCCGAGGGACTAGAAACAGATACGCAGTATTTT
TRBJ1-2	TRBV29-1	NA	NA	CSVESQGYGYTF	TGCAGCGTTGAAAGTCAGGGGTATGGCTACACCTTC
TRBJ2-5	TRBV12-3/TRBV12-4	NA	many	CASTPRSSPETQYF	TGTGCCAGCACCCCTCGGAGCTCTCCAGAGACCCAGTACTTC